The 24 T cell receptor beta chains in this list originate from one sample, sequenced in a study of T-cell memory formation after mild COVID-19. TCRdb independently ran MiXCR on the 5' RACE reads; one entry per CDR3 protein. The sample comprises about 100,000 distinct CDR3 sequences, 14% of which are singletons, and less than 45% rests with the top ten. The material sequenced was PBMCs or a T cell subset sorted from them (not recorded which). The source of these receptors is a man aged 18 to 35 who had mild COVID-19 (a few samples of this study predate the infection). Cell type and time point are not known.

This clonotype came up many times. The chain is built from TRBV6-5 and TRBJ1-2, with 7 bases fitting TRBD1. The CDR3 loop spans 14 amino acids. The V and J ends lost 6 bases and 4 bases, in that order; junction bases with no gene match: 8. Looked up from germline, CDR1 is MNHEY and CDR2 is SVGAGI. The CDR3 bases are TGTGCCAGCAGCCGATACAGGGGTAGCTATGGCTACACCTTC. Amino acid sequence: CASSRYRGSYGYTF.

The chain is built from TRBV11-1 and TRBJ2-7; D may be TRBD2 (7 bases). Germline CDR1 reads SGHAT; CDR2 reads FQDESV (reference sequence). There are 15 residues in the CDR3. Trimming took off 1 base at V and 1 base at J, with 11 bases between the two ends. The chain's CDR3 is CASSLGRGLSYEQYV. CDR3 bases: TGTGCCAGCAGCTTAGGGCGGGGGCTGTCCTACGAGCAGTACGTC.

V is TRBV20-1 and J is TRBJ1-2, with TRBD1 matching 9 bases. Germline CDR1 DFQATT, CDR2 SNEGSKA (reference sequence). This CDR3 region has 13 residues. CDR3 sequence reads: CRGTGIGSYGYTF. For the CDR3, the DNA is TGCAGAGGGACAGGGATTGGGTCCTATGGCTACACCTTC.

This clonotype has more than one count but fewer than ten. This chain connects TRBV11-2 to TRBJ1-2; possible D gene TRBD1, 5 bases. Germline CDR1 and CDR2: SGHAT and FQNNGV. The V end lost 5 bases, the J end lost 3 bases, and 16 bases lay between the germline ends. This CDR3 region has 15 residues. Here the CDR3 DNA reads TGTGCCAGCAGCCAGAGAGGGGCAGCCCACTATGGCTACACCTTC. It encodes CASSQRGAAHYGYTF. Variable domain in full (rest from reference TRBV11-2 and TRBJ1-2): EAGVAQSPRYKIIEKRQSVAFWCNPISGHATLYWYQQILGQGPKLLIQFQNNGVVDDSQLPKDRFSAERLKGVDSTLKIQPAKLEDSAVYLCASSQRGAAHYGYTFGSGTRLTVV.

The genes are TRBV5-4 and TRBJ2-1; 9 positions agree with TRBD2. The CDR3 contains 16 residues. Germline V gene sequence: CDR1 SGHNT, CDR2 YYREEE (reference sequence). The V and J ends lost 0 bases and 0 bases, in that order; junction bases with no gene match: 1. The CDR3 DNA sequence: TGTGCCAGCAGCTTGGGCGGGGGGGACTCCTACAATGAGCAGTTCTTC. Translation gives CASSLGGGDSYNEQFF. Full variable domain (missing parts from reference TRBV5-4 and TRBJ2-1): ETGVTQSPTHLIKTRGQQVTLRCSSQSGHNTVSWYQQALGQGPQFIFQYYREEENGRGNFPPRFSGLQFPNYSSELNVNALELDDSALYLCASSLGGGDSYNEQFFGPGTRLTVL.

This clonotype appeared a few times. V and J are TRBV4-1 and TRBJ1-2; D is undetermined. Germline V gives CDR1 MGHRA, CDR2 YSYEKL. V lost 0 bases, J lost 7 bases, and 21 bases lay in between. CDR3 length: 17 residues. CDR3 protein: CASSQDLSPASWGGYTF. The CDR3 DNA follows: TGCGCCAGCAGCCAAGACCTTTCGCCTGCCAGTTGGGGTGGCTACACCTTC.

For this clonotype: Sequence at one end of the junction differs from germline and may be a read error. V and J are TRBV24-1 and TRBJ2-7; possibly TRBD2 for D (6 bases). CDR1 and CDR2 from the germline V gene are KGHDR and SFDVKD. This CDR3 contains 14 residues. CDR3 coding DNA: TGCAGCCCCGTCAGGGACGGGAGCTCCTACGAGCAGTACTTC. This encodes CSPVRDGSSYEQYF.

This clonotype was seen more than once but under ten times. The chain is built from TRBV6-2 or TRBV6-3 and TRBJ2-7, with TRBD2 as a possible D gene (5 bases). CDR3 length: 13 amino acids. Between the trimmed V and J ends, which lost 0 bases and 4 bases, there was a span of 7 bases. CDR1 MNHEY and CDR2 SVGEGT come from the germline V gene. CDR3 DNA sequence: TGTGCCAGCAGTTACTCGAGGGAGTACGAGCAGTACGTC. Translating it yields CASSYSREYEQYV.

The chain joins TRBV9 to TRBJ2-7, with TRBD1 matching over 7 bases. This CDR3 has 14 residues. After removal of 0 bases from V and 2 bases from J, the junction contained 2 bases not matched to a gene. The germline gives CDR1 SGDLS, CDR2 YYNGEE. CDR3 nucleotide sequence: TGTGCCAGCAGCGTAGCAGGGACAGCCTACGAGCAGTACTTC. This codes for CASSVAGTAYEQYF.

This clonotype has a handful of counts. CDR3 region: CASSVAGDENGYTF. CDR3 nucleotides: TGTGCCAGCAGCGTAGCTGGGGACGAGAATGGCTACACCTTC. The V gene is TRBV9, the J gene TRBJ1-2; D perhaps matches TRBD1 (5 bases). V was cut by 0 bases and J by 6 bases, with 12 bases left in between. Germline V gives CDR1 SGDLS, CDR2 YYNGEE. The CDR3 has 14 residues.

This clonotype was counted only a few times. The CDR3: CSSNNGQNSNQPQHF. The CDR3 nucleotides read TGCAGCTCCAACAACGGGCAAAATAGCAATCAGCCCCAGCATTTT. This chain uses TRBV20-1 with TRBJ1-5; D ambiguous. Germline CDR1 is DFQATT and CDR2 is SNEGSKA (reference sequence). CDR3 length: 15 amino acids.

This clonotype occurred a few times. The chain recombines TRBV27 with TRBJ1-4; 8 bases fit TRBD1. After removal of 6 bases from V and 3 bases from J, the junction contained 3 bases not matched to a gene. The V gene's germline CDR1 is MNHEY and CDR2 SMNVEV (reference sequence). The length of the CDR3 is 14 residues. The CDR3 sequence is CASSGQGPNEKLFF. CDR3 DNA: TGTGCCAGCAGCGGACAGGGACCTAATGAAAAACTGTTTTTT.

This clonotype was seen more than once but under ten times. The chain couples TRBV12-3 or TRBV12-4 to TRBJ1-1; no firm D call. The CDR3 has 13 residues. V was pared by 1 base and J by 4 bases, with 7 bases between. The CDR3 is CASSLGGPTEAFF. CDR3 sequence (DNA): TGTGCCAGCAGTTTAGGAGGGCCCACTGAAGCTTTCTTT.

This clonotype was counted a few times. The CDR3 reads CATEGQGNEQFF. In nucleotides, the CDR3 is TGTGCCACCGAGGGACAGGGAAATGAGCAGTTCTTC. This chain connects TRBV10-3 to TRBJ2-1; 9 nucleotides agree with TRBD1. Germline V gene lookup returns CDR1 ENHRY and CDR2 SYGVKD. V shed 10 bases, J shed 7 bases, and the junction held 5 bases outside the gene matches. The CDR3 is made up of 12 amino acids.

CDR3 nucleotides: TGTGCCAGCAGCCCCGGACACTCGAGGGGGGAGCTGTTTTTT. Translation gives CASSPGHSRGELFF. The chain joins TRBV14 to TRBJ2-2; D may be TRBD1 (5 bases). Germline V gene lookup returns CDR1 SGHDN and CDR2 FVKESK. V shed 4 bases and J shed 8 bases, with 14 bases lying between them. The CDR3 extends over 14 amino acids. Together with reference TRBV14 and TRBJ2-2, the CDR3 gives the full variable domain: EAGVTQFPSHSVIEKGQTVTLRCDPISGHDNLYWYRRVMGKEIKFLLHFVKESKQDESGMPNNRFLAERTGGTYSTLKVQPAELEDSGVYFCASSPGHSRGELFFGEGSRLTVL.

The chain carries TRBV29-1 and TRBJ2-1; a possible D gene is TRBD2 (5 bases). CDR1 is SQVTM and CDR2 is ANQGSEA in the germline V gene. The CDR3 covers 12 residues. Trimming pared 6 bases from V and 9 bases from J, leaving 15 bases between. The CDR3 region is CSVAGKEGEQFF. CDR3 bases: TGCAGCGTCGCCGGGAAAGAGGGTGAGCAGTTCTTC.

This clonotype was found a few times. The chain employs TRBV6-5 and TRBJ2-7; D remains unclear. The CDR3 is 15 amino acids. V lost 1 base and J 4 bases, leaving 14 bases between the germline ends. Per the germline V gene, CDR1 is MNHEY and CDR2 is SVGAGI. The CDR3 protein is CASSYLGLDGYEQYF. The CDR3 DNA reads as TGTGCCAGCAGTTACTTAGGTTTGGATGGGTACGAGCAGTACTTC.

The table lists this clonotype with a few counts. This chain uses TRBV13 with TRBJ1-2; 7 bases are a match to TRBD1. Germline CDR1 is PRHDT and CDR2 is FYEKMQ (reference sequence). The junction had 10 bases not matched to a gene; V was cut back by 1 base and J by 5 bases. This CDR3 has 16 residues. The CDR3 here is CASSLASYRGGYGYTF. CDR3 bases: TGTGCCAGCAGCTTAGCCTCCTACAGGGGAGGGTATGGCTACACCTTC.

The J gene is TRBJ2-2, the V gene TRBV7-9; TRBD1 aligns across 9 bases. The CDR3 spans 15 residues. V trimming: 8 bases; J trimming: 4 bases; junction bases outside the gene matches: 8. Germline CDR1 reads SEHNR; CDR2 reads FQNEAQ (reference sequence). In DNA form, the CDR3 reads TGTGCCAGCCCCAGGCCACAGGGGGCCACCGGGGAGCTGTTTTTT. Translation gives CASPRPQGATGELFF.

CDR3 in DNA: TGCAGCGTTGAAGAAACGGCCAGGGGGGAAGAGCAGTACTTC. Translated, it gives CSVEETARGEEQYF. The gene calls are TRBV29-1 and TRBJ2-7; tentatively, D is TRBD1 (7 bases). Germline CDR1 SQVTM, CDR2 ANQGSEA. Between the trimmed V and J ends, which lost 0 bases and 7 bases, there was a span of 16 bases. There are 14 residues in the CDR3.

This clonotype has more than one count but fewer than ten. This sequence joins TRBV11-2 and TRBJ2-3; 8 bases are a match to TRBD2. CDR1 is SGHAT, CDR2 FQNNGV, per germline. The V and J ends lost 0 bases and 11 bases, in that order; junction bases with no gene match: 13. CDR3 length equals 16 residues. CDR3 sequence: CASSLEAGGRPQGQYF. As DNA, the CDR3 is TGTGCCAGCAGCTTAGAGGCGGGGGGACGCCCACAAGGGCAGTATTTT.

This clonotype was observed at least ten times. The gene calls are TRBV6-5 and TRBJ2-3; 10 bases line up with TRBD1. This CDR3 is 15 amino acids long. V was clipped by 6 bases and J by 4 bases; unmatched bases: 7. CDR1 is MNHEY, CDR2 SVGAGI, per germline. DNA for the CDR3: TGTGCCAGCAGCCACCGGGACAGGGGCCCAGATACGCAGTATTTT. Translation gives CASSHRDRGPDTQYF.

This clonotype was found many times. The rearrangement joins TRBV4-1 to TRBJ1-3; no clear D. Germline assignment: CDR1 MGHRA and CDR2 YSYEKL. This CDR3 is 15 amino acids long. V lost 3 bases and J 7 bases, leaving 16 bases between the germline ends. The chain's CDR3 is CASSHPPRLGNTIYF. The CDR3 region has the DNA TGCGCCAGCAGCCACCCCCCGAGGCTCGGGAACACCATATATTTT.

The chain joins TRBV10-2 to TRBJ2-3; 10 bases match TRBD2. This CDR3 is 17 amino acids long. Germline-derived CDR1 and CDR2 are WSHSY and SAAADI. The junction had 15 bases not matched to a gene; V was cut back by 7 bases and J by 5 bases. The chain's CDR3 is CASTPGLAEHDQDTQYF. Here the CDR3 DNA reads TGCGCCAGCACCCCCGGACTAGCGGAACACGACCAAGATACGCAGTATTTT.